Following are 31 T cell receptor beta chains from one sample sequenced in a study of monozygotic twins with inflammatory bowel disease. Using the 5' RACE reads, TCRdb records one entry per CDR3 protein without DNA. The table for this sample gives over 150,000 distinct CDR3 sequences. The sequenced sample consisted of blood. All receptors derive from a human donor with ulcerative colitis or Crohn's disease, or a healthy co-twin of an affected twin (not recorded which).

The V call is TRBV2, the J call TRBJ1-1. The germline V gene has CDR1 SNHLY and CDR2 FYNNEI. The CDR3 spans 13 residues. The CDR3 is CASTTGVLGEAFF.

The chain links TRBV12-5 to TRBJ2-3; the D call of TRBD2 rests on TCRdb alone, since no DNA is present to check it. The CDR3 covers 15 residues. Germline lookup yields CDR1 LGHNT and CDR2 FRNRAP. The CDR3 sequence: CASGLESGISDTQYF.

The V gene is TRBV12-3 or TRBV12-4, the J gene TRBJ2-1; TCRdb gives TRBD1 as the D gene, but with no DNA this cannot be confirmed. The CDR3 loop spans 15 amino acids. The CDR3 region is CASSRTRVGHNEQFF.

V usage is TRBV28 and J usage is TRBJ1-2; TCRdb reports TRBD1, a call that lacks DNA to check it against. The CDR3 is 14 residues long. From germline, CDR1 is MDHEN and CDR2 SYDVKM. This CDR3 is CASRPQGADYGYTF.

This chain connects TRBV10-3 to TRBJ1-4; there is no DNA to check the TCRdb D call of TRBD1. This CDR3 is built from 12 residues. Germline assignment: CDR1 ENHRY and CDR2 SYGVKD. CDR3: CAIGAGLEKLFF.

The chain joins TRBV20-1 to TRBJ2-3. The germline V gene has CDR1 DFQATT and CDR2 SNEGSKA (reference sequence). CDR3 length: 14 residues. CDR3 region: CSARDTSRAGTQYF.

The J gene is TRBJ2-7, the V gene TRBV9; the D call from TCRdb, TRBD2, cannot be confirmed without DNA. CDR3 length: 16 residues. Germline V gene sequence: CDR1 SGDLS, CDR2 YYNGEE. The CDR3 here is CASSPRASGRSGEQYF.

The chain employs TRBV6-5 and TRBJ2-5; TCRdb returns TRBD2, unconfirmable since there is no DNA. Germline lookup yields CDR1 MNHEY and CDR2 SVGAGI. The CDR3 totals 13 residues. CDR3 sequence: CASRRPGGETQYF.

CDR3 sequence: CSAIEATGAKVYGYTF. The genes are TRBV20-1 and TRBJ1-2; TCRdb's D call of TRBD1 is untestable without DNA. The CDR3 has 16 amino acids. CDR1 is DFQATT, CDR2 SNEGSKA, per germline (reference sequence).

The chain couples TRBV5-5 to TRBJ2-3; the D call from TCRdb, TRBD2, cannot be confirmed without DNA. Germline CDR1 SGHKS, CDR2 YYEKEE (reference sequence). CDR3 length: 16 amino acids. CDR3 in amino acids: CASSRSGSGGTDTQYF.

The V call is TRBV11-2, the J call TRBJ2-7. Germline values: CDR1 SGHAT, CDR2 FQNNGV. The CDR3 is 15 amino acids. CDR3 residues: CASSLDPSFSYEQYF.

The V call is TRBV29-1, the J call TRBJ2-2. Germline V lookup: CDR1 SQVTM, CDR2 ANQGSEA. CDR3 length equals 14 residues. CDR3 residues: CSVGRTGNTGELFF.

The chain links TRBV2 to TRBJ2-5; TCRdb's D call, TRBD1, is unchecked because there is no DNA. In germline, CDR1 is SNHLY, CDR2 FYNNEI. This CDR3 has 16 amino acids. The CDR3 here is CASSEAKFPGSETQYF.

J is TRBJ2-2 and V is TRBV5-1; the D call from TCRdb, TRBD1, cannot be confirmed without DNA. The germline V gene has CDR1 SGHRS and CDR2 YFSETQ. The CDR3 is 16 residues long. The CDR3 loop is CASSLDGQGNTGELFF.

The V and J genes are TRBV5-1 and TRBJ2-3; TCRdb lists TRBD1, though no DNA is available to test this call. The germline gives CDR1 SGHRS, CDR2 YFSETQ. The CDR3 has 16 residues. CDR3 sequence: CASGPGHHDILDTQYF.

This chain uses TRBV2 with TRBJ2-3. The CDR3 has 12 amino acids. Germline loops: CDR1 SNHLY, CDR2 FYNNEI. CDR3 loop: CASTKGTDTQYF.

The rearrangement links TRBV7-7 to TRBJ2-3; TCRdb's assignment of TRBD1 cannot be checked, as there is no DNA. The length of the CDR3 is 15 residues. CDR1 and CDR2 from the germline V gene are SSHAT and FNYEAQ (reference sequence). The CDR3 reads CASSLRGRSTDTQYF.

CDR3 region: CASSLMGRAGEQFF. The rearrangement joins TRBV12-3 or TRBV12-4 to TRBJ2-1; TCRdb selects TRBD1, and the lack of DNA leaves this call unchecked. This CDR3 contains 14 residues.

The chain joins TRBV28 to TRBJ2-3; TCRdb's D call of TRBD1 is untestable without DNA. This CDR3 has 16 residues. Germline V gene data show CDR1 as MDHEN and CDR2 as SYDVKM. The CDR3 region is CASSFDLGRGSDTQYF.

Here the CDR3 reads CASSQRSPGTSYTDTQYF. The chain uses TRBV3-1 and TRBJ2-3; TCRdb picks TRBD2, but there is no DNA to check that call. The CDR3 runs 18 residues. CDR1 is LGHDT and CDR2 is YNNKEL in the germline V gene (reference sequence).

The J gene is TRBJ2-1, the V gene TRBV7-3. Germline CDR1 reads SGHTA; CDR2 reads FQGTGA. This CDR3 has 17 amino acids. The CDR3 protein is CASSRDGGWRSYNEQFF.

The chain is built from TRBV9 and TRBJ2-5; TCRdb's assignment of TRBD2 cannot be checked, as there is no DNA. The germline V gene has CDR1 SGDLS and CDR2 YYNGEE. CDR3 length: 18 residues. The CDR3 region is CASSVATGTGAHQETQYF.

The chain is built from TRBV27 and TRBJ2-7; TCRdb's D call of TRBD1 is untestable without DNA. Germline V lookup: CDR1 MNHEY, CDR2 SMNVEV (reference sequence). The CDR3 is 11 amino acids. The CDR3: CASGGRNEQYF.

The gene calls are TRBV27 and TRBJ2-1; TCRdb lists TRBD2, though no DNA is available to test this call. The CDR3 contains 15 residues. Germline assignment: CDR1 MNHEY and CDR2 SMNVEV (reference sequence). The CDR3 here is CASSPSIGSYNEQFF.

V usage is TRBV24-1 and J usage is TRBJ2-1; TCRdb names TRBD2, which stays unverified in the absence of DNA. Germline values: CDR1 KGHDR, CDR2 SFDVKD. The CDR3 sequence is 13 residues long. The CDR3 protein is CAATSGPSNEQFF.

The V call is TRBV20-1, the J call TRBJ2-7. This CDR3 has 14 amino acids. CDR1 DFQATT and CDR2 SNEGSKA come from the germline V gene (reference sequence). The CDR3 is CSADGWESSYEQYF.

The V gene is TRBV7-3, the J gene TRBJ2-3; absent DNA, TCRdb's TRBD2 call cannot be checked. Germline V gene lookup returns CDR1 SGHTA and CDR2 FQGTGA. The CDR3 totals 15 residues. This CDR3 reads CASSPAAGLTDTQYF.

The CDR3 here is CASSLNRDSTDTQYF. The chain combines TRBV5-1 with TRBJ2-3; absent DNA, TCRdb's TRBD1 call cannot be checked. CDR1 and CDR2 (germline): SGHRS, YFSETQ. The CDR3 sequence is 15 residues long.

The J gene is TRBJ2-1, the V gene TRBV20-1; TCRdb's D call, TRBD1, is unchecked because there is no DNA. Germline V gene lookup returns CDR1 DFQATT and CDR2 SNEGSKA (reference sequence). This CDR3 has 13 residues. The CDR3 here is CSARDRGRLEQFF.

V and J are TRBV29-1 and TRBJ2-7; TCRdb's D gene call, TRBD2, goes unchecked for lack of DNA. Looked up from germline, CDR1 is SQVTM and CDR2 is ANQGSEA. The CDR3 runs 13 residues. The CDR3 is CSVRTSGSYEQYF.

The rearrangement joins TRBV7-9 to TRBJ1-6; TCRdb outputs TRBD1, but without DNA this stays unchecked. Germline values: CDR1 SEHNR, CDR2 FQNEAQ (reference sequence). The CDR3 consists of 14 residues. This CDR3 reads CASSPGTGDRSFHF.